This T cell receptor beta chain is drawn from a study of identical twins. General study findings and limits: It was possible that invariant MAIT and iNKT cells partly confounded the zero-insertion analyses. Within monozygotic twins, out-of-frame TCR alpha sharing was underestimated by the models.

In TCRdb, the 5' RACE reads were re-called with MiXCR into one record per CDR3 protein. Of some 760,000 distinct CDR3 sequences listed, about 18% are singletons. In the case of this clonotype: Its specificity is unknown.

Trimming removed 0 bases at V and 3 bases at J, with 16 bases between. CDR3 length: 16 amino acids. CDR1 is SGHNT, CDR2 YYREEE, per germline (reference sequence). This sample was also put to use in a study of T cells expressing NK-cell markers. As reported in that work: Seven sequenced donors out of eight were HCMV-seropositive, one seronegative.

The sequence came from a woman between 18 and 29 years old in good health. The material sequenced was PBMCs. This chain links TRBV5-4 with TRBJ2-7; the D gene is possibly TRBD1 (6 bases). CDR3 nucleotides: TGTGCCAGCAGCTTGGGCCGGCAGGGGCTGCACTACGAGCAGTACTTC. This gives the protein CASSLGRQGLHYEQYF.